The 16 T cell receptor beta chains given below trace back to one sample, sequenced in a study of shared clonotypes between healthy human individuals. The data were produced by immunoSEQ multiplex PCR, yet TCRdb's version contains in-frame clones alone and is incomplete. The repertoire holds around 2.5 million clones, with 80% to 95% as singletons. Specimen: naive CD4+ T cells from PBMCs. Regarding subset: CD45RA+ positively selected. These receptors were collected from a young man in good health. Some clones in this sample may be carry-over from other donors' samples.

The chain has TRBV9 and TRBJ2-3; the D gene is possibly TRBD1 (6 bases). The germline V and J ends were trimmed by 5 bases and 2 bases, with 15 bases remaining between them. Looked up from germline, CDR1 is SGDLS and CDR2 is YYNGEE. This CDR3 contains 15 residues. This CDR3 reads CASSAGAEPTDTQYF. As DNA, the CDR3 is TGTGCCAGCAGTGCAGGGGCGGAGCCCACAGATACGCAGTATTTT.

The chain has TRBV5-4 and TRBJ2-3; TRBD2 matches 9 bases. The CDR3 sequence is 17 residues long. The V segment lost 2 bases and the J segment 1 base; nucleotides outside the gene matches: 8. Germline CDR1 reads SGHNT; CDR2 reads YYREEE (reference sequence). This CDR3 is CASSLTAGGRGTDTQYF. The CDR3 DNA reads TGTGCCAGCAGCTTAACCGCGGGGGGGAGGGGCACAGATACGCAGTATTTT.

This clone was counted a single time. This chain links TRBV7-3 with TRBJ2-7, with TRBD2 matching over 7 bases. Losses at the gene ends were 3 bases for V and 3 bases for J; bases not matched to a gene: 2. CDR1 SGHTA and CDR2 FQGTGA come from the germline V gene. The CDR3 is made up of 13 amino acids. The CDR3 region is CASSLTSYYEQYF. The CDR3 DNA follows: TGTGCCAGCAGCTTGACTAGCTACTACGAGCAGTACTTC.

The chain carries TRBV11-2 and TRBJ1-6; the D gene is possibly TRBD1 (5 bases). The CDR3 is 13 amino acids. CDR1 and CDR2 from the germline V gene are SGHAT and FQNNGV. V dropped 0 bases and J dropped 8 bases, with 5 bases sitting between them. The CDR3 region is CASSLEGDSPLHF. The DNA of the CDR3 is TGTGCCAGCAGCTTAGAGGGGGATTCACCCCTCCACTTT. The whole variable domain, filled in from reference TRBV11-2 and TRBJ1-6, reads EAGVAQSPRYKIIEKRQSVAFWCNPISGHATLYWYQQILGQGPKLLIQFQNNGVVDDSQLPKDRFSAERLKGVDSTLKIQPAKLEDSAVYLCASSLEGDSPLHFGNGTRLTVT.

This clone was observed a single time. The V call is TRBV5-4, the J call TRBJ2-3, with 8 bases fitting TRBD2. Per germline, CDR1 SGHNT and CDR2 YYREEE (reference sequence). The CDR3 runs 16 residues. The trim removed 4 bases at V and 4 bases at J, leaving 11 bases unmatched. CDR3 in DNA: TGTGCCAGCAGCCAAGCTCGGGTAGCGGGGCCAGATACGCAGTATTTT. Translated, it gives CASSQARVAGPDTQYF.

The chain couples TRBV6-6 to TRBJ2-5; TRBD1 aligns across 8 bases. V was pared by 7 bases and J by 5 bases, with 12 bases of the junction left unmatched. CDR1 and CDR2 from the germline V gene are MNHNY and SVGAGI (reference sequence). The CDR3 contains 15 residues. The CDR3 bases are TGTGCCAGCACTCCCTTTCAGGGGGCCGGGGAGACCCAGTACTTC. It codes for CASTPFQGAGETQYF.

The genes are TRBV5-1 and TRBJ2-7, with D perhaps matching TRBD1 or TRBD2 (5 bases each). CDR1 and CDR2 from the germline V gene are SGHRS and YFSETQ. This CDR3 contains 15 residues. Deletions cut 2 bases from V and 3 bases from J, with 15 bases between. The CDR3 loop is CASSFSGPKNYEQYF. In DNA, the CDR3 is TGCGCCAGCAGCTTTTCGGGGCCTAAGAACTACGAGCAGTACTTC.

On this clone: Germline and junction disagree at one end, which may indicate a read error. The V and J genes are TRBV7-8 and TRBJ2-2, with D perhaps matching TRBD2 (6 bases). The CDR3 loop spans 16 amino acids. The germline V gene has CDR1 SGHVS and CDR2 FQNEAQ. DNA of the CDR3: TGTGCCAGCAGCGTTAGCGTTGGGACTCTTACCGGAGAGCTGTTTTTT. It is translated as CASSVSVGTLTGELFF.

Worth noting for this clone: A read error may produce the germline difference seen at one junction end. The chain recombines TRBV5-1 with TRBJ1-4; no reliable D call. CDR1 and CDR2 from the germline V gene are SGHRS and YFSETQ. The CDR3 runs 15 residues. The DNA for the CDR3 is TGCGCCAGCAGGTTGGACTGTACTCTTCAGGAAAAACTGTTTTTT. Translated, it gives CASRLDCTLQEKLFF.

The chain couples TRBV6-5 to TRBJ2-5; perhaps D is TRBD1 or TRBD2 (5 bases each). The germline V gene encodes CDR1 MNHEY and CDR2 SVGAGI. Trimming took 8 bases from V and 7 from J, leaving 11 bases between them. This CDR3 comprises 11 residues. CDR3 loop: CASPRERTQYF. DNA for the CDR3: TGTGCCAGCCCCAGGGAGAGGACCCAGTACTTC.

With regard to this clone: This specimen includes other DNA sequences encoding the same CDR3. The J gene is TRBJ1-1, the V gene TRBV5-1; D is ambiguous. The CDR3 extends over 14 amino acids. Germline CDR1 SGHRS, CDR2 YFSETQ. Trimming took off 4 bases at V and 1 base at J, with 11 bases between the two ends. The CDR3 is CASSPQAANTEAFF. The DNA of the CDR3 is TGCGCCAGCAGCCCCCAGGCAGCGAACACTGAAGCTTTCTTT.

This chain uses TRBV6-5 with TRBJ1-1; D uncertain. The CDR3 consists of 13 residues. The V gene lost 0 bases and the J gene lost 6 bases, with 8 bases spanning the gap. The germline V gene has CDR1 MNHEY and CDR2 SVGAGI. The CDR3: CASSYSPRSEAFF. In DNA form, the CDR3 reads TGTGCCAGCAGTTACTCACCTAGGTCTGAAGCTTTCTTT.

V and J are TRBV28 and TRBJ2-3, with a possible D match to TRBD2 (6 bases). The length of the CDR3 is 13 residues. The V and J ends lost 5 bases and 6 bases respectively, with 12 bases between them. Germline CDR1 MDHEN, CDR2 SYDVKM. As DNA, the CDR3 is TGTGCCAGCAGTCGAACTAGCCGGGATACGCAGTATTTT. It encodes CASSRTSRDTQYF.

V gene TRBV4-3 combines with J gene TRBJ2-7; unclear D gene. V lost 0 bases and J lost 7, with 16 bases in between. The germline V gene encodes CDR1 LGHNA and CDR2 YSLEER. The CDR3 totals 15 residues. Written as DNA, the CDR3 is TGCGCCAGCAGCCAAGATTTTTTTGGAAGCCGAGAGCAGTACTTC. It encodes CASSQDFFGSREQYF.

This rearrangement joins TRBV6-1 to TRBJ2-7, with 9 nucleotides matching TRBD2. The CDR3 is 15 amino acids. Germline values: CDR1 MNHNS, CDR2 SASEGT. Trimming removed 5 bases from V and 2 bases from J; junction bases left unmatched: 7. This CDR3 reads CASSPYLAGTYEQYF. For the CDR3, the DNA is TGTGCCAGCAGTCCCTACCTAGCGGGAACCTACGAGCAGTACTTC.

With respect to this clone: The sample has other DNA sequences that encode this CDR3 too. This chain links TRBV5-1 with TRBJ1-4; D is unresolved. The germline V gene has CDR1 SGHRS and CDR2 YFSETQ. This CDR3 has 11 amino acids. The V and J ends lost 4 bases and 4 bases respectively, with 2 bases between them. The CDR3 loop is CASSLNEKLFF. CDR3 coding DNA: TGCGCCAGCAGCCTTAATGAAAAACTGTTTTTT.